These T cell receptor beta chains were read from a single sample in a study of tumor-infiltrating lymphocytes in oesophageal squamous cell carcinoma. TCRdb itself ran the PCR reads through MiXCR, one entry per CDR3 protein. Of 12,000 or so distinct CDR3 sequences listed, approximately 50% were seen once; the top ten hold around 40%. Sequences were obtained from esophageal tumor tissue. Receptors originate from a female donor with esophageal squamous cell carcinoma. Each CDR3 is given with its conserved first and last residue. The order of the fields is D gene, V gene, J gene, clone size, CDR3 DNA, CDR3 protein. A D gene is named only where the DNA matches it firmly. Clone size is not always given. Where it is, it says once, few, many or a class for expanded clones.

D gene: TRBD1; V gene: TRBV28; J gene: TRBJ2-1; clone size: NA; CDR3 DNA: TGTGCCAGCGTCAAAGCAGGACAGGGCAGGGGTGAGCAGTTCTTC; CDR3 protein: CASVKAGQGRGEQFF
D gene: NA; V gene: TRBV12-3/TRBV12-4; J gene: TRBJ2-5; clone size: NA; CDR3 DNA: TGTGCCAGCAGTTCCTCTGAGCCGGGACCCTGGAGGGAGACCCAGTACTTC; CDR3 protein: CASSSSEPGPWRETQYF
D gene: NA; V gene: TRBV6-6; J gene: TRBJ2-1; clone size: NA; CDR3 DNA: TGTGCCAGCAGTTACTCGAACTGGCATGTTATAAACAATGAGCAGTTCTTC; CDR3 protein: CASSYSNWHVINNEQFF
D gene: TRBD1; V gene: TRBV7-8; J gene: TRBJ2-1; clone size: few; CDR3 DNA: TGTGCCAGCAGCCCGTGGACAGGAAGGGGAAATGAGCAGTTCTTC; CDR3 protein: CASSPWTGRGNEQFF
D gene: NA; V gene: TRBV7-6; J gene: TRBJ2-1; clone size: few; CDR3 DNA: TGTGCCAGCAGCTTAGAAAGGAATGAGCAGTTCTTC; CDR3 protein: CASSLERNEQFF
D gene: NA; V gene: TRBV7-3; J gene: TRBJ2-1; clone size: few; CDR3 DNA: TGTGCCAGCAGCTTGACGGGCCCCACCTACAATGAGCAGTTCTTC; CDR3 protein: CASSLTGPTYNEQFF
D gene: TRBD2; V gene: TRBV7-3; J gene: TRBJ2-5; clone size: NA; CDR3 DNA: TGTGCCAGCAGCCTAACTAGCGGGAGGGTTGAGACCCAGTACTTC; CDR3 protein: CASSLTSGRVETQYF
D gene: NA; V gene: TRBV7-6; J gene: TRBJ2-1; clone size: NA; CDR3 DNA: TGTGCCAGCAGCCTGACTAGAGGGGATGAGCAGTTCTTC; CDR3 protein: CASSLTRGDEQFF
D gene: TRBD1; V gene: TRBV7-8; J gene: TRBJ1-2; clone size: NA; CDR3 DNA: TGTGCCAGCAGCCCCCTAACAGGGGTTAACTATGGCTACACCTTC; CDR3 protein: CASSPLTGVNYGYTF
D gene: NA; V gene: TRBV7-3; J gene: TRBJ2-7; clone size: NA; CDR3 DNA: TGTGCCAGCAGCTTAACGGGGCCTGCTGAGCAGTACTTC; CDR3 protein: CASSLTGPAEQYF
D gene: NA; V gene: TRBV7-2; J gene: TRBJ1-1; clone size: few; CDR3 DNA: TGTGCCAGCAGCTTAGTTGGGAGGAGCACTGAAGCTTTCTTT; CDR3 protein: CASSLVGRSTEAFF
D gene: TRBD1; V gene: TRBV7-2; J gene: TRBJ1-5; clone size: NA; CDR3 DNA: TGTGCCAGCAGCTTACAGGGGGGGCAGCCCCAGCATTTT; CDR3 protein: CASSLQGGQPQHF
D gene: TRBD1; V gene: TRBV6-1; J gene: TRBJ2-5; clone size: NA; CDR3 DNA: TGTGCCACCCTCCTACAGGGGGTCCGAGAGACCCAGTACTTC; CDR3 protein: CATLLQGVRETQYF
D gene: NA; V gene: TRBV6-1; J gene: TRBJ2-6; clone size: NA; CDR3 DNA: TGTGCCAGCAGCGTAGGGACACCTGGGGCCAACGTCCTGACTTTC; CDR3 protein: CASSVGTPGANVLTF
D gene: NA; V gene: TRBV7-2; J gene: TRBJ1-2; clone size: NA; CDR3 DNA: TGTGCCAGCAGCTTAGGACAGATCTATGGCTACACCTTC; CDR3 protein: CASSLGQIYGYTF
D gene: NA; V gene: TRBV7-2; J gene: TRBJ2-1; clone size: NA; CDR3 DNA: TGTGCCAGCAGCTTAGGAGGGCGGGAGCAGTTCTTC; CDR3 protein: CASSLGGREQFF
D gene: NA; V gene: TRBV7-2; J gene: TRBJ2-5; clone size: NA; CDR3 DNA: TGTGCCAGCAGCTTATCCAGGCAAGAGACCCAGTACTTC; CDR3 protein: CASSLSRQETQYF
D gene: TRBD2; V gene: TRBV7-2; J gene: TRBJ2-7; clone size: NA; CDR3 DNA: TGTGCCAGCAGCCCCCGGCGGGAGCCCCGCTACGAGCAGTACTTC; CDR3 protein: CASSPRREPRYEQYF
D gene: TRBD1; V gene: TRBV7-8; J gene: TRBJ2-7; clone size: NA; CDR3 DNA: TGTGCCAGCAGCTTTCGGGGACAGGGGAGGATCGAGCAGTACTTC; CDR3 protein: CASSFRGQGRIEQYF
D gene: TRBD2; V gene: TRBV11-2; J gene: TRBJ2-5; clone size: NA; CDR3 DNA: TGTGCCAGCAGTCTAGGATCGAGGTCTAGCGGGGAGACCCAGTACTTC; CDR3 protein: CASSLGSRSSGETQYF
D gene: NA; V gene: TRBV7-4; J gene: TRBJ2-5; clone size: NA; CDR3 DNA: TGTGCCAGCAGCATCACTCCATCGGAGACCCAGTACTTC; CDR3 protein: CASSITPSETQYF
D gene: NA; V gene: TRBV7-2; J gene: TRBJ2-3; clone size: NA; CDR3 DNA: TGTGCCAGCAGCTTAGGTTTTCTTGATACGCAGTATTTT; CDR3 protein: CASSLGFLDTQYF
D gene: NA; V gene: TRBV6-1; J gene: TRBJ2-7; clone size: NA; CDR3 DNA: TGTGCCAGCAGTGAAGTCCAGTACGAGCAGTACTTC; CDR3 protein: CASSEVQYEQYF
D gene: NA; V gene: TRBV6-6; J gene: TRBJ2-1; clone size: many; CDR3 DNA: TGTGCCAGCAGTTACTCCTTGCCTGAATCCTACAATGAGCAGTTCTTC; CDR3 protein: CASSYSLPESYNEQFF
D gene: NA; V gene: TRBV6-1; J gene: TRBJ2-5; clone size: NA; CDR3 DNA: TGTGCCAGCAGGGGGACATACAATGAGCAGTACTTC; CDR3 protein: CASRGTYNEQYF
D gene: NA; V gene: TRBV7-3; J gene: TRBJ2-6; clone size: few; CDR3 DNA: TGTGCCAGCAGCTTGGTAGCTGGGGCCAACGTCCTGACTTTC; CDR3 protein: CASSLVAGANVLTF
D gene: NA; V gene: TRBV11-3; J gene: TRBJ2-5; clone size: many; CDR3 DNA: TGTGCCAGCAGCTTCGACGGCGGGACCCAGTACTTC; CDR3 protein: CASSFDGGTQYF
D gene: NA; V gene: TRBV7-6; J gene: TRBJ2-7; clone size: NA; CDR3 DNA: TGTGCCAGCAGCTCCGGGATTTACGAGCAGTACTTC; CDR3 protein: CASSSGIYEQYF
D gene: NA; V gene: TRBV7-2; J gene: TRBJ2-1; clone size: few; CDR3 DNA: TGTGCCAGCAGCATTGGACTACATAACAATGAGCAGTTCTTC; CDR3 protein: CASSIGLHNNEQFF
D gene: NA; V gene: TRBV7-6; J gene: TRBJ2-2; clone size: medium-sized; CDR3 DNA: TGTGCCAGCAGCTTAGTTGCGGTGAACACCGGGGAGCTGTTTTTT; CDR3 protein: CASSLVAVNTGELFF
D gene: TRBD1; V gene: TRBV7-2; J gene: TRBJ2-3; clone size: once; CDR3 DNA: TGTGCCAGCAGCTTAGCGGGGACAGGGGGCACAGATACGCAGTATTTT; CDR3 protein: CASSLAGTGGTDTQYF
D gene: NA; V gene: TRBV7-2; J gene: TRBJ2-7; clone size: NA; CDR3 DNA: TGTGCCAGCAGGGGCGGACTAAAGGGCGAGCAGTACTTC; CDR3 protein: CASRGGLKGEQYF
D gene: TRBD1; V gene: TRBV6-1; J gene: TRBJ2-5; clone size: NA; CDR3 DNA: TGTGCCAGCAGAGCAGGACAGGAAGAGACCCAGTACTTC; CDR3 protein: CASRAGQEETQYF
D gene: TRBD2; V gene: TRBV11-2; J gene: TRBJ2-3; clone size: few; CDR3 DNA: TGTGCCAGCAGCCCCCGGGAGGCCCATCGCACAGATACGCAGTATTTT; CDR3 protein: CASSPREAHRTDTQYF
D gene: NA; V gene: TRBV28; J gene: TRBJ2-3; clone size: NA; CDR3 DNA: TGTGCCAGCAGTTCACCAGGTTCGCAGTATTTT; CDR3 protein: CASSSPGSQYF
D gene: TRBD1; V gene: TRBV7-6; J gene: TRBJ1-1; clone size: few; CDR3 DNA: TGTGCCAGCAGCTCCGGGACAGGGGTCGGTGGGACTGAAGCTTTCTTT; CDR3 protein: CASSSGTGVGGTEAFF
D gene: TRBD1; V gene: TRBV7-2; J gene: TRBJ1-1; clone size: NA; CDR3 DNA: TGTGCCAGCAGCCAACTGGGACAGCTTAACACTGAAGCTTTCTTT; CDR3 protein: CASSQLGQLNTEAFF